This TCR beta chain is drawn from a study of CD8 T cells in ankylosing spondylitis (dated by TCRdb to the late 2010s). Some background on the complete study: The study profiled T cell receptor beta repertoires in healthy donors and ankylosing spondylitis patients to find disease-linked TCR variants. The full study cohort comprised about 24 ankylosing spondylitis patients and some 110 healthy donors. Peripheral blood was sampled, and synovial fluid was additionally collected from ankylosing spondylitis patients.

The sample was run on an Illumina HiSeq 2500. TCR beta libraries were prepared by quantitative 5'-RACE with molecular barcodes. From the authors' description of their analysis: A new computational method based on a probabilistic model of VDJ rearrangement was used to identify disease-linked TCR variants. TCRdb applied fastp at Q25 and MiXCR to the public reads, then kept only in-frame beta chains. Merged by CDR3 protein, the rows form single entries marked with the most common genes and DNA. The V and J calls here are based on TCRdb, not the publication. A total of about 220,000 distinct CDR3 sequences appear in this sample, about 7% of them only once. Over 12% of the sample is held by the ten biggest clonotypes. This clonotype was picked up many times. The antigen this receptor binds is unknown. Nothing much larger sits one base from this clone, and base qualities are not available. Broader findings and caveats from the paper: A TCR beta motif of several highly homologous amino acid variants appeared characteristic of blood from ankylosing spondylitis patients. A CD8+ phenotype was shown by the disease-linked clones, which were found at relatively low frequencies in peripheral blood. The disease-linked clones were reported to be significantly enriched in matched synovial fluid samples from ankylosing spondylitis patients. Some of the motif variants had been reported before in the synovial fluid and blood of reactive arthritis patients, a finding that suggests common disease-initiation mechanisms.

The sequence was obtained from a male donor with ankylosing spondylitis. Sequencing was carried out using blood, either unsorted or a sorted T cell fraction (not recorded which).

The sequenced DNA is TGTGCCAGCAGTTACTCGTTCCGGGGGCGGTATGATCAGCCCCAGCATTTT. Its coded protein is CASSYSFRGRYDQPQHF. This chain joins TRBV6-2 or TRBV6-3 to TRBJ1-5; tentative D gene TRBD1, with 6 bases matching. Between the V and J ends, shortened by 0 bases and 5 bases respectively, the junction contains 17 bases. Taken from cysteine to phenylalanine, the CDR3 has 17 residues. Of the read, only the CDR3 DNA is kept; its 51 bases are in frame from base 1. In the germline V gene, CDR1 corresponds to MNHEY and CDR2 to SVGEGT.